The T cell receptor beta chain described here comes from a study of vaccination and CD4 T cells after COVID-19 (dated by TCRdb to 2021 to 2024). Broadly, across the study: Every convalescent patient had a positive nasal swab PCR test for SARS-CoV-2, with mild disease in eight to ten patients and severe disease in one. Post-COVID blood samples from convalescent patients were collected a median of around 100 days after diagnosis, with a range of roughly 30 to 161 days. The spike-specific CD4+ TCR repertoire was compared before and after mRNA vaccination in approximately 9 COVID-19 convalescent patients and a handful of infection-naive healthy vaccine recipients. Control cultures used a CEFX viral epitope pool as positive control, an HIV-1 Nef peptide pool as negative control, or no peptide. Participants received two doses of either the Pfizer-BioNTech BNT162b2 vaccine (n=8) or the Moderna mRNA-1273 vaccine (n=2). The convalescent cohort comprised six males and four females, including two Hispanic individuals, seven Caucasians, two Asians and one multiracial person. For stimulating the cultures, overlapping spike peptide pools were used, derived from SARS-CoV-2 as well as from the common cold coronaviruses HCoV-NL63, HCoV-OC43 and HCoV-229E. Post-vaccine blood samples were taken a median of around 68 days after the second vaccine dose, with a range of 14 to 241 days. What the research found in general, with its limitations: Among convalescent patients, a median around 83% of the SARS-CoV-2-reactive clones seen after vaccination appeared only after vaccination, which suggests priming specific to the vaccine. Although the median number of SARS-CoV-2-reactive clonotypes went up from 20 to 25 after infection to 38 after vaccination, the increase was not significant. The study included relatively few convalescent patients and did not analyze early timepoints after natural infection. In convalescent patients, nearly all vaccine-specific clones (304 of 307) were found to be mono-reactive for SARS-CoV-2 spike rather than cross-reactive with common cold coronaviruses.

The treatment or condition tag for this specimen amounts to: approximately nine-day PBMC culture with coronavirus spike peptide pools or control peptides (ViraFEST assay). To expand antigen-specific T cells with peptide pools and then pick out the expanded clonotypes through TCR sequencing, the study relied on the ViraFEST assay. Positive SARS-CoV-2 PCR tests in the convalescent patients dated from March to December 2020, before Alpha, Beta and Delta variants emerged in the United States. PBMCs were cultured at roughly 1.8 million per well in IMDM supplemented with 5% human AB serum and 9 to 10 IU/ml IL-2, with about 10 ug/ml peptide pools added. Half of the culture medium was replaced with fresh IL-2-containing medium on days 3 and 7. After around 10 days of culture, CD4+ T cells were isolated by negative selection using the EasySep CD4+ T cell isolation kit. Ficoll-Paque Plus gradient centrifugation was used to isolate PBMCs from whole blood, and the isolated PBMCs were then either used fresh or cryopreserved at -140C. Culture conditions were generally each tested in triplicate wells.

V was cut back by 2 bases and J by 7 bases, leaving a gap of 7 bases between them. The CDR3 sequence holds 12 residues, the cysteine and phenylalanine included. The DNA shown is the 36-base CDR3, in frame from base 1. The germline V gene provides CDR1 SGHRS and CDR2 YFSETQ. As concerns this clonotype: No antigen is known for it. It has no much larger one-base neighbor in the sample; base qualities were not kept.

Receptor amplification or capture employed PCR. DNA from cultured CD4+ T cells was subjected to TCR sequencing with the Oncomine TCR Beta short-read assay at the Johns Hopkins FTIC core. The QIAamp micro DNA kit was used to extract genomic DNA from the cultured CD4+ T cells. The Oncomine TCR Beta libraries from cultured CD4+ T cells were pooled using unique dual indexes and then sequenced on an Illumina iSeq 100. The published analysis was carried out like this. Non-productive sequences were removed, and CDR3s not starting with C, not ending with F or W, or shorter than 7 amino acids were discarded. The MANAFEST web application identified antigen-specific clonotypes by comparing peptide-stimulated wells against reference wells and other culture wells. To be called positive, a clone needed an FDR below 0.05, an odds ratio above 5, and a productive frequency above 0.1% in at least two of three replicate wells. Cross-reactive clonotypes were defined as significantly expanded in both SARS-CoV-2 spike wells and at least one common cold coronavirus spike condition. Similarity between CDR3 sequences was evaluated in R version 3.6.1 using Levenshtein distances (stringdist) and unrooted phylogenetic trees (ape). The public reads were quality trimmed at Q25 with fastp and then assembled into clones with MiXCR by TCRdb, keeping productive beta chains. When rows share a CDR3 protein, they turn into one entry using the most common DNA and genes. The V and J calls were determined by TCRdb, not by the authors. In all, the sample holds 15,000 to 20,000 distinct CDR3 sequences, and 60% to 80% of those were seen once. The ten biggest clones cover 12% of the sample.

Here the chain combines TRBV5-1 and TRBJ2-1; the D gene is not confidently resolved. The receptor was derived from a human donor who had recovered from COVID-19. Material: CD4+ T cells from blood, cultured in vitro. CDR3 sequence: CASSFPHNEQFF. In nucleotide form, the sequence is TGCGCCAGCAGCTTCCCGCATAATGAGCAGTTCTTC.